The clone carrying this T cell receptor (beta chain) was seen a handful of times. This entry is derived from a study of blood T cell repertoires in COVID-19. Study-wide context: Specimens from acute and convalescent COVID-19 originated in the United States, Italy and Spain.

Germline-derived CDR1 and CDR2 are GTSNPN and SVGIG (reference sequence). This CDR3 has 13 amino acids. The J segment lost 2 bases and the V segment lost 4 bases, leaving 4 bases of the junction unmatched. In the original analysis: Nucleated cell counts were estimated from reference gene primer amplification. Profiling relied on immunoSEQ multiplex PCR, and the TCRdb table lists in-frame clones only, not all of them. V, J and clone size are taken as reported in that table, and D and trimming were inferred from the DNA itself. Here the sample spans 150,000 or so clones, roughly 85% being singletons. The chain uses TRBV30 and TRBJ1-1; 7 bases match TRBD1. Sequencing was performed on peripheral blood. The receptor comes from a human donor with acute or convalescent COVID-19. The donor label of this sample is uncertain. As DNA, the CDR3 is TGTGCCTGGACACGGGACAGCAACACTGAAGCTTTCTTT. Protein product: CAWTRDSNTEAFF.